This is a list of T cell receptor beta chains from one sample in a study. TCRdb analysed the multiplex PCR reads with MiXCR anew, one entry per CDR3 protein. The profile shows several hundred distinct CDR3 sequences, 4% to 5% of them singletons. The sequencing input was Tregs sorted from blood. Every receptor here comes from a female donor with breast cancer. Each CDR3 is given with its conserved first and last residue. D genes are given only for firm matches. Clone size is not always given. Where it is, it says once, few, many or a class for expanded clones.

D gene,clone size,V gene,J gene,CDR3 protein,CDR3 DNA
-,large,TRBV12-3/TRBV12-4,TRBJ1-2,CASSLSTNYGYTF,TGTGCCAGCAGTTTGTCGACTAACTATGGCTACACCTTC
-,medium-sized,TRBV12-3/TRBV12-4,TRBJ1-2,CASIMVNYGYTF,TGTGCCAGCATTATGGTGAACTATGGCTACACCTTC
TRBD1,large,TRBV12-3/TRBV12-4,TRBJ1-2,CASSLGTGYGYTF,TGTGCCAGCAGTTTAGGGACAGGGTATGGCTACACCTTC
-,-,TRBV12-3/TRBV12-4,TRBJ1-2,CASSLVGARGYTF,TGTGCCAGCAGTTTAGTAGGAGCAAGGGGCTACACCTTC
-,many,TRBV12-3/TRBV12-4,TRBJ1-2,CASSTYNYGYTF,TGTGCCAGCAGTACCTATAACTATGGCTACACCTTC
-,large,TRBV12-3/TRBV12-4,TRBJ1-2,CASSFEIYYGYTF,TGTGCCAGCAGTTTTGAGATCTACTATGGCTACACCTTC
-,few,TRBV12-3/TRBV12-4,TRBJ1-2,CASSLGQSYGYTF,TGTGCCAGCAGTTTGGGCCAGAGCTATGGCTACACCTTC
-,few,TRBV12-3/TRBV12-4,TRBJ1-2,CASSSGTIGYGYTF,TGTGCCAGCAGCTCCGGGACGATAGGCTATGGCTACACCTTC
TRBD1,large,TRBV12-3/TRBV12-4,TRBJ1-2,CASSPRTGEEGNYGYTF,TGTGCCAGCAGTCCCAGGACAGGGGAAGAGGGGAACTATGGCTACACCTTC
-,many,TRBV12-3/TRBV12-4,TRBJ1-2,CASSSQGQSGRSIGGYTF,TGTGCCAGCAGTAGTCAGGGGCAATCGGGTCGTAGTATAGGTGGCTACACCTTC
TRBD1,hyperexpanded,TRBV12-3/TRBV12-4,TRBJ1-2,CASSRDRNYGYTF,TGTGCCAGCAGCCGGGACAGGAACTATGGCTACACCTTC
-,medium-sized,TRBV12-3/TRBV12-4,TRBJ1-2,CASSLGAGTPYGYTF,TGTGCCAGCAGTTTAGGGGCCGGCACACCATATGGCTACACCTTC
-,-,TRBV12-3/TRBV12-4,TRBJ1-2,CASSWTAENGYTF,TGTGCCAGCAGTTGGACAGCGGAAAATGGCTACACCTTC
TRBD1,few,TRBV12-3/TRBV12-4,TRBJ1-2,CASRGQVDYGYTF,TGTGCCAGCAGGGGACAGGTTGACTATGGCTACACCTTC
TRBD1,many,TRBV12-3/TRBV12-4,TRBJ1-2,CASSLGQGWAYGYTF,TGTGCCAGCAGTCTAGGACAGGGATGGGCATATGGCTACACCTTC
-,medium-sized,TRBV12-3/TRBV12-4,TRBJ1-2,CASRAGLLEGGYTF,TGTGCCAGCAGGGCGGGACTCCTGGAGGGCGGCTACACCTTC
-,medium-sized,TRBV12-3/TRBV12-4,TRBJ1-2,CASSFGAAEGYTF,TGTGCCAGCAGTTTTGGGGCGGCGGAAGGCTACACCTTC
-,hyperexpanded,TRBV12-3/TRBV12-4,TRBJ1-2,CASTGTSNYGYTF,TGTGCCAGCACCGGGACGTCTAACTATGGCTACACCTTC
-,medium-sized,TRBV12-3/TRBV12-4,TRBJ1-2,CASSSRAGYTF,TGTGCCAGCAGTAGCAGGGCTGGCTACACCTTC
-,large,TRBV12-3/TRBV12-4,TRBJ1-2,CASSFVRVNGYTF,TGTGCCAGCAGTTTTGTTCGGGTCAATGGCTACACCTTC
TRBD1,large,TRBV12-3/TRBV12-4,TRBJ1-2,CASRDRVFGYTF,TGTGCCAGCAGGGACAGGGTGTTTGGCTACACCTTC
-,large,TRBV12-3/TRBV12-4,TRBJ1-2,CASSTGHSGYTF,TGTGCCAGCAGTACCGGACACAGTGGCTACACCTTC
TRBD1,hyperexpanded,TRBV12-3/TRBV12-4,TRBJ1-2,CASSQDRAYGYTF,TGTGCCAGCAGCCAGGACAGGGCCTATGGCTACACCTTC
-,many,TRBV12-3/TRBV12-4,TRBJ1-2,CASNSQGYGYTF,TGTGCCAGCAATTCACAGGGCTATGGCTACACCTTC
-,medium-sized,TRBV12-3/TRBV12-4,TRBJ1-2,CASSLAAGHLPNYGYTF,TGTGCCAGCAGTTTAGCGGCAGGACACTTACCTAACTATGGCTACACCTTC
-,medium-sized,TRBV12-3/TRBV12-4,TRBJ1-2,CASSSMGYGYTF,TGTGCCAGCAGTTCCATGGGCTATGGCTACACCTTC
-,medium-sized,TRBV12-3/TRBV12-4,TRBJ1-2,CASSLSSAYGYTF,TGTGCCAGCAGTTTAAGCTCGGCATATGGCTACACCTTC
TRBD1,medium-sized,TRBV12-3/TRBV12-4,TRBJ1-2,CASSTDRVGGYTF,TGTGCCAGCAGCACAGACAGGGTTGGTGGCTACACCTTC
TRBD1,hyperexpanded,TRBV12-3/TRBV12-4,TRBJ1-2,CASSSGQRGYTF,TGTGCCAGCAGTTCGGGACAGCGGGGCTACACCTTC
-,medium-sized,TRBV12-3/TRBV12-4,TRBJ1-2,CASKPGEWYYGYTF,TGTGCCAGCAAGCCAGGGGAGTGGTACTATGGCTACACCTTC
-,medium-sized,TRBV12-3/TRBV12-4,TRBJ1-2,CASSLGVGGYTF,TGTGCCAGCAGTCTAGGGGTCGGTGGCTACACCTTC
TRBD1,medium-sized,TRBV12-3/TRBV12-4,TRBJ1-2,CASSPQGNYGYTF,TGTGCCAGCAGTCCACAGGGGAACTATGGCTACACCTTC
-,many,TRBV12-3/TRBV12-4,TRBJ1-2,CASRSALGYGYTF,TGTGCCAGCAGAAGCGCTCTAGGCTATGGCTACACCTTC
-,many,TRBV12-3/TRBV12-4,TRBJ1-2,CASSYGQNYGYTF,TGTGCCAGCAGTTACGGGCAAAACTATGGCTACACCTTC
-,few,TRBV12-3/TRBV12-4,TRBJ1-2,CASSVNGYTF,TGTGCCAGCAGTGTAAATGGCTACACCTTC
TRBD1,-,TRBV12-3/TRBV12-4,TRBJ1-2,CASSLNGTAVSSGYTF,TGTGCCAGCAGTCTCAACGGGACAGCGGTTTCTTCTGGCTACACCTTC
-,large,TRBV12-3/TRBV12-4,TRBJ1-2,CASSLARGHLENGYTF,TGTGCCAGCAGTTTAGCGAGGGGACACCTCGAAAATGGCTACACCTTC
-,large,TRBV12-3/TRBV12-4,TRBJ1-2,CASKDQAYGYTF,TGTGCCAGCAAGGATCAAGCCTATGGCTACACCTTC
TRBD1,medium-sized,TRBV12-3/TRBV12-4,TRBJ1-2,CASSSTGLGYGYTF,TGTGCCAGCAGTTCGACAGGGTTGGGCTATGGCTACACCTTC
-,large,TRBV12-3/TRBV12-4,TRBJ1-2,CASSKGAIYGYTF,TGTGCCAGCAGCAAGGGCGCGATCTATGGCTACACCTTC
-,medium-sized,TRBV12-3/TRBV12-4,TRBJ1-2,CASSLGRNYGYTF,TGTGCCAGCAGTTTGGGCAGAAACTATGGCTACACCTTC
-,large,TRBV12-3/TRBV12-4,TRBJ1-2,CASSRDTPYTF,TGTGCCAGCAGTCGGGACACCCCTTACACCTTC
-,large,TRBV12-3/TRBV12-4,TRBJ1-2,CASSADRGRSGYTF,TGTGCCAGCAGCGCCGACCGGGGCAGGAGTGGCTACACCTTC
TRBD1,-,TRBV12-3/TRBV12-4,TRBJ1-2,CASSSYRTGFNYGYTF,TGTGCCAGCAGTTCCTATCGGACAGGGTTTAACTATGGCTACACCTTC
TRBD1,medium-sized,TRBV12-3/TRBV12-4,TRBJ1-2,CASSQQGMQSYGYTF,TGTGCCAGCAGCCAACAGGGGATGCAGTCCTATGGCTACACCTTC
TRBD1,-,TRBV12-3/TRBV12-4,TRBJ1-2,CASTRTGESHGYTF,TGTGCCAGCACCCGGACAGGGGAGAGCCATGGCTACACCTTC
-,large,TRBV12-3/TRBV12-4,TRBJ1-2,CASSLRENYGYTF,TGTGCCAGCAGTTTGCGGGAAAACTATGGCTACACCTTC
-,many,TRBV12-3/TRBV12-4,TRBJ1-2,CASSRSNYGYTF,TGTGCCAGCAGTCGCAGTAACTATGGCTACACCTTC